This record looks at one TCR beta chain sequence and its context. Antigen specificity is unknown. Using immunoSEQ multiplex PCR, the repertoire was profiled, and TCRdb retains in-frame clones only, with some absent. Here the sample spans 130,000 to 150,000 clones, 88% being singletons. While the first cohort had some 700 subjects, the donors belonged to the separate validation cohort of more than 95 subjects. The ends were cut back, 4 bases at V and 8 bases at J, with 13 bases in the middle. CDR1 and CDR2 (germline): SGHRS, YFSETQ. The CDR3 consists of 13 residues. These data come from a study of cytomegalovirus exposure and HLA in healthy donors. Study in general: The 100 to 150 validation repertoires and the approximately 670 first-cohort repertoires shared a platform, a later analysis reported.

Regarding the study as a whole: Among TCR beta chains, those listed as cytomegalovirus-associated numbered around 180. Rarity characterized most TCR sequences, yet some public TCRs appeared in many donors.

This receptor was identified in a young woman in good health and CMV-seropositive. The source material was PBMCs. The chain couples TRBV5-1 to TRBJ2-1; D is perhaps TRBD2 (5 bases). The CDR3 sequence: CASSHELDDEQFF. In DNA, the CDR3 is TGCGCCAGCAGCCACGAACTAGACGATGAGCAGTTCTTC.